What follows describes a single T cell receptor (beta chain). The RNA, about 0.5 to 1 ug, was put through reverse transcription using random hexamers. TCR beta CDR3 was amplified by immunoSEQ multiplex PCR. This amplification extended across 54 Vbeta and 13 Jbeta segments. TCRdb reprocessed the immunoSEQ multiplex PCR reads via MiXCR and lists one record per CDR3 protein. In the table there are some 99,000 distinct CDR3 sequences, 96% of which are singletons. The data belong to a study of CD8 T cells in Susac syndrome. The CDR3 extends over 14 amino acids. The germline V and J ends were trimmed by 4 bases and 2 bases, with 12 bases remaining between them. CDR1 and CDR2 from the germline V gene are SGHAT and FQNNGV. The authors carried out high-throughput sequencing of TCR beta. They applied it to CD8+ and CD4+ T cells obtained from blood. Controls were age- and sex-matched healthy donors. TEMRA cells were FACS-enriched, while CD8+ and CD4+ T cells were negatively isolated.

This TCR was sampled from a human donor in good health. The sample was CD4+ T cells from PBMCs. This chain connects TRBV11-2 to TRBJ2-7, with a tentative D call TRBD1 (5 bases). The CDR3 nucleotides read TGTGCCAGCAGCTCGGCTAAGGGGACCTACGAGCAGTACTTC. Amino acid sequence: CASSSAKGTYEQYF. The whole variable domain, filled in from reference TRBV11-2 and TRBJ2-7, reads EAGVAQSPRYKIIEKRQSVAFWCNPISGHATLYWYQQILGQGPKLLIQFQNNGVVDDSQLPKDRFSAERLKGVDSTLKIQPAKLEDSAVYLCASSSAKGTYEQYFGPGTRLTVT.